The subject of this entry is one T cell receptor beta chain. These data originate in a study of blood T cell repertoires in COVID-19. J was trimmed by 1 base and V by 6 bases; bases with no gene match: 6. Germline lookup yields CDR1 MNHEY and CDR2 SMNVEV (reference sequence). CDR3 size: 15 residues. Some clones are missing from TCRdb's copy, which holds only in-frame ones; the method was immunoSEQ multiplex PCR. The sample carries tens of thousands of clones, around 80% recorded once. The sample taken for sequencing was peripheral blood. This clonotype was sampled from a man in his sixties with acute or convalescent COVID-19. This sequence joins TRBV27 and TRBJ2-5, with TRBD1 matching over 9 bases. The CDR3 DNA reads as TGTGCCAGCAGGCCCTACAGGGGGCTCCAAGAGACCCAGTACTTC. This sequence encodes CASRPYRGLQETQYF.